Each of the 22 T cell receptor beta chains below was sequenced from the same sample in a study of regulatory T cells in long-lasting Graves disease. Noted time point: persistent/refractory GD, antithyroid drugs over 5 years with positive TRAb. PBMC RNA served as the TCR library source. Arm-PCR of CDR3 regions and iRepertoire HTBI primers were used to build TCR beta libraries. One entry per CDR3 protein, called by TCRdb with MiXCR from the multiplex PCR reads. The sample lists some 430,000 distinct CDR3 sequences, roughly 21% occurring once. The material was peripheral blood mononuclear cells (PBMCs), obtained when the disease was refractory, from a patient treated with antithyroid drugs. These receptors all stem from a female donor with Graves disease.

This clonotype showed up many times. The V and J genes are TRBV7-2 and TRBJ2-7, with unresolved D. V lost 5 bases to trimming and J lost 5 bases, with 13 bases between them. Germline CDR1 is SGHTA and CDR2 is FQGNSA. The CDR3 consists of 13 residues. CDR3: CASSPDLRNEQYF. CDR3 DNA sequence: TGTGCCAGCAGCCCGGACCTAAGAAACGAGCAGTACTTC.

This clonotype was counted a few times. The chain joins TRBV27 to TRBJ1-2, with D perhaps matching TRBD1 (6 bases). CDR1 MNHEY and CDR2 SMNVEV come from the germline V gene (reference sequence). V was shortened by 7 bases and J by 4 bases, with 13 bases between the two germline ends. There are 13 residues in the CDR3. CDR3 nucleotide sequence: TGTGCCAGCAAGGGGGGATTCGGCTATGGCTACACCTTC. Its protein product is CASKGGFGYGYTF.

Note on this clonotype: Being one base from a much bigger clone, this may be a read error. The rearrangement joins TRBV13 to TRBJ1-5; unclear D gene. The CDR3 is made up of 12 amino acids. CDR1 is PRHDT, CDR2 FYEKMQ, per germline (reference sequence). The CDR3 nucleotides read TGTGCCGGCAGCACCCTCAATCAGCCCCAGCATTTT. This translates into CAGSTLNQPQHF.

This clonotype was seen just once. The rearrangement uses TRBV10-3 and TRBJ2-7; either TRBD1 or TRBD2 may supply D (5 bases each). This CDR3 spans 14 amino acids. Looked up from germline, CDR1 is ENHRY and CDR2 is SYGVKD. V was cut by 10 bases and J by 3 bases, with 19 bases left in between. CDR3 sequence reads: CASSPRDAHYEQYF. CDR3 nucleotide sequence: TGTGCCAGCTCCCCGAGGGACGCCCACTACGAGCAGTACTTC.

This chain links TRBV5-6 with TRBJ2-5, with 8 nucleotides matching TRBD1. Germline lookup yields CDR1 SGHDT and CDR2 YYEEEE. The V segment lost 1 base and the J segment 4 bases; nucleotides outside the gene matches: 9. The CDR3 is 16 amino acids. In DNA, the CDR3 is TGTGCCAGCAGCTTGTTCGGACAGGGCCTTCGAGAGACCCAGTACTTC. Translation gives CASSLFGQGLRETQYF.

This clonotype was seen at least ten times. The CDR3 region is CASSVGGRLNSYEQYF. CDR3 in DNA: TGTGCCAGCAGTGTTGGGGGACGACTAAACTCCTACGAGCAGTACTTC. The chain has TRBV7-2 and TRBJ2-7; either TRBD1 or TRBD2 may fit D (5 bases each). The germline CDR1 and CDR2 sequences are SGHTA and FQGNSA. V lost 6 bases and J lost 0, with 18 bases in between. This CDR3 has 16 residues. Full variable domain (remainder filled in from reference TRBV7-2 and TRBJ2-7): GAGVSQSPSNKVTEKGKDVELRCDPISGHTALYWYRQSLGQGLEFLIYFQGNSAPDKSGLPSDRFSAERTGGSVSTLTIQRTQQEDSAVYLCASSVGGRLNSYEQYFGPGTRLTVT.

This clonotype was counted many times. The V call is TRBV6-2 or TRBV6-3, the J call TRBJ1-6; D may be TRBD1 (6 bases). V was clipped by 4 bases and J by 4 bases, with 14 bases between them. The germline gives CDR1 MNHEY, CDR2 SVGEGT. The CDR3 spans 16 residues. The CDR3 loop is CASSWPGAFYNSPLHF. The CDR3, as DNA: TGTGCCAGCAGTTGGCCAGGGGCCTTTTATAATTCACCCCTCCACTTT.

With regard to this clonotype: A read error may be the cause here, since a much bigger clone is one base away. The chain recombines TRBV12-3 or TRBV12-4 with TRBJ1-2, with D hard to call. The CDR3 runs 12 residues. CDR3 sequence: CASSLGPAGYAF. CDR3 coding DNA: TGTGCCAGCAGTTTAGGCCCCGCGGGCTACGCCTTC.

The V call is TRBV20-1, the J call TRBJ1-2; tentative D call: TRBD1 (5 bases). CDR3 length: 13 residues. Trimming cost V 1 base and J 3 bases, with 9 bases left between them. Germline V CDR1 and CDR2: DFQATT, SNEGSKA (reference sequence). DNA for the CDR3: TGCAGTGCTAGAGCCGTGGGGGACTATGGCTACACCTTC. Its translation: CSARAVGDYGYTF.

This clonotype was counted once. The chain recombines TRBV27 with TRBJ2-1; D possibly matches TRBD1 or TRBD2 (6 bases each). The V gene's germline CDR1 is MNHEY and CDR2 SMNVEV (reference sequence). CDR3 length: 14 amino acids. V was shortened by 6 bases and J by 6 bases, with 15 bases between the two germline ends. In DNA, the CDR3 is TGTGCCAGCAGGGTCCGGGGGCTCGGCAATGAGCAGTTCTTC. Amino acids: CASRVRGLGNEQFF.

This clonotype was seen repeatedly, ten times or more. The V call is TRBV11-1, the J call TRBJ2-7; D is unresolved. Trimming pared 1 base from V and 2 bases from J, leaving 9 bases between. Germline loops: CDR1 SGHAT, CDR2 FQDESV (reference sequence). The CDR3 sequence is 14 residues long. CDR3 sequence (DNA): TGTGCCAGCAGCTTAGTTGACTTAACCTACGAGCAGTACTTC. Translated: CASSLVDLTYEQYF.

There are many counts of this clonotype. The chain uses TRBV15 and TRBJ1-6; D call uncertain. The CDR3 runs to 14 residues. CDR1 and CDR2 from the germline V gene are LNHNV and YYDKDF (reference sequence). The V end was cut by 1 base, the J end by 5 bases, with 6 bases between. The CDR3 region has the DNA TGTGCCACCAGCAGAGTGGTCCATAATTCACCCCTCCACTTT. As protein: CATSRVVHNSPLHF.

This clonotype showed up many times. J is TRBJ1-6 and V is TRBV25-1, with TRBD1 matching over 8 bases. The CDR3 is 17 residues long. Trimming removed 3 bases from V and 5 bases from J; junction bases left unmatched: 9. The germline V gene has CDR1 MGHDK and CDR2 SYGVNS. For the CDR3, the DNA is TGTGCCAGCAGTGATAGGACAGGGCCATTCGATAATTCACCCCTCCACTTT. It yields the protein CASSDRTGPFDNSPLHF.

The chain uses TRBV6-4 and TRBJ1-6; 7 positions match TRBD1. The V gene's germline CDR1 is MRHNA and CDR2 SNTAGT. The CDR3 is made up of 13 amino acids. V shed 5 bases and J 5 bases; nucleotides not matched to a gene: 0. CDR3 coding DNA: TGTGCCAGCAGTCAGGGGGATAATTCACCCCTCCACTTT. Translation: CASSQGDNSPLHF.

V is TRBV29-1 and J is TRBJ1-1; no clear D. Looked up from germline, CDR1 is SQVTM and CDR2 is ANQGSEA. This CDR3 contains 14 residues. V was cut by 8 bases and J by 4 bases, with 20 bases left in between. The CDR3 DNA sequence: TGCAGCACCCAAAAGGCAGCGAGTGGCACTGAAGCTTTCTTT. It yields the protein CSTQKAASGTEAFF.

The table lists this clonotype with a few counts. This rearrangement joins TRBV7-3 to TRBJ2-7, with TRBD2 matching over 11 bases. The CDR3 runs 16 residues. The germline gives CDR1 SGHTA, CDR2 FQGTGA. The V segment lost 5 bases and the J segment 6 bases; nucleotides outside the gene matches: 12. CDR3 nucleotides: TGTGCCAGCAGCCCTACGCCTAGCGGGAGGCAGGGCGAGCAGTACTTC. Its translation: CASSPTPSGRQGEQYF.

This clonotype was counted at least ten times. V and J are TRBV28 and TRBJ2-7, with a tentative D call TRBD2 (5 bases). CDR3 length: 14 amino acids. The V and J ends lost 5 bases and 5 bases respectively, with 16 bases between them. Germline V lookup: CDR1 MDHEN, CDR2 SYDVKM. CDR3 coding DNA: TGTGCCAGCAGTGCCCTAGCCGCGCTCCACGAGCAGTACTTC. Translating it yields CASSALAALHEQYF.

The table lists this clonotype with a few counts. V gene TRBV18 combines with J gene TRBJ1-1; possible D gene TRBD1, 5 bases. The CDR3 has 14 amino acids. V was shortened by 5 bases and J by 1 base, with 11 bases between the two germline ends. CDR1 KGHSH and CDR2 LQKENI come from the germline V gene. For the CDR3, the DNA is TGTGCCAGCTCAGTGGACAAAGAGAACACTGAAGCTTTCTTT. This sequence encodes CASSVDKENTEAFF.

A word on this clonotype: This may arise from a read error, as a much more abundant clone is one base away. This chain joins TRBV24-1 and TRBJ1-2; D is possibly TRBD1 (5 bases). The CDR3 runs 13 residues. Germline loops: CDR1 KGHDR, CDR2 SFDVKD. The CDR3 loop is CTTSQGALYGYTF. The CDR3 region has the DNA TGTACCACCAGTCAGGGTGCGCTCTATGGCTACACCTTC.

This clonotype was observed a few times. The V call is TRBV29-1, the J call TRBJ2-1; 12 nucleotides align to TRBD2. The V segment lost 7 bases and the J segment 5 bases; nucleotides outside the gene matches: 6. Germline CDR1 is SQVTM and CDR2 is ANQGSEA. This CDR3 region has 14 residues. The CDR3 DNA sequence: TGCAGCGGGGGACTAGCGGGTCTTCACAATGAGCAGTTCTTC. Translated: CSGGLAGLHNEQFF.

This clonotype was detected a few times. Since a much larger clone is just one base distant, this may be a read error. The CDR3 does not close with the conserved phenylalanine or tryptophan, likely indicating a read error. V usage is TRBV12-3 or TRBV12-4 and J usage is TRBJ1-5; D not resolved. This CDR3 has 13 residues. Trimming shortened V by 6 bases and J by 4 bases, and 10 bases separated the two germline ends. This chain's CDR3 is CASSQIGNQPQHL. CDR3 sequence (DNA): TGTGCCAGCAGCCAGATAGGGAATCAGCCCCAGCATCTT.

The chain carries TRBV12-3 or TRBV12-4 and TRBJ2-7, with 7 bases fitting TRBD1. After removal of 5 bases from V and 4 bases from J, the junction contained 11 bases not matched to a gene. CDR3 size: 15 residues. The CDR3 protein is CASSATGTVGYEQYF. In DNA, the CDR3 is TGTGCCAGCAGTGCCACCGGGACAGTGGGTTACGAGCAGTACTTC.